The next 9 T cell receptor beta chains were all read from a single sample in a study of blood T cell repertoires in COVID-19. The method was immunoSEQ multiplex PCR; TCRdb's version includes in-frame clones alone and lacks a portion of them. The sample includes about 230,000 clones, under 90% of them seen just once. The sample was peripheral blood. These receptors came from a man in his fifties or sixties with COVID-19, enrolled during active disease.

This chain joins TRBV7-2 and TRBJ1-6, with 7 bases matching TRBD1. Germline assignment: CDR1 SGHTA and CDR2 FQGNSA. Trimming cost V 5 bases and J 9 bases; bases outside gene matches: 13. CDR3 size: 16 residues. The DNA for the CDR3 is TGTGCCAGCAGCCCCCTATCCGGGACAGATATTTCACCCCTCCACTTT. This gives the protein CASSPLSGTDISPLHF. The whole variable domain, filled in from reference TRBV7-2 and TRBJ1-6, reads GAGVSQSPSNKVTEKGKDVELRCDPISGHTALYWYRQSLGQGLEFLIYFQGNSAPDKSGLPSDRFSAERTGGSVSTLTIQRTQQEDSAVYLCASSPLSGTDISPLHFGNGTRLTVT.

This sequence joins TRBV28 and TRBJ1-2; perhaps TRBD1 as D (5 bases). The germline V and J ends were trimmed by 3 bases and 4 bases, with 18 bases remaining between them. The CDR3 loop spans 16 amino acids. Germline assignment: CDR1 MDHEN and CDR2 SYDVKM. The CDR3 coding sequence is TGTGCCAGCAGTTTGCAGGGCTCCACTATTATCTATGGCTACACCTTC. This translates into CASSLQGSTIIYGYTF.

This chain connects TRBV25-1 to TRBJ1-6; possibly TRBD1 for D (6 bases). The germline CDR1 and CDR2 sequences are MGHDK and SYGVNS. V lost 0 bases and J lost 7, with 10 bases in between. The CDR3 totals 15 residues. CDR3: CASSEYTGQNSPLHF. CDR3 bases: TGTGCCAGCAGTGAATACACAGGGCAGAATTCACCCCTCCACTTT.

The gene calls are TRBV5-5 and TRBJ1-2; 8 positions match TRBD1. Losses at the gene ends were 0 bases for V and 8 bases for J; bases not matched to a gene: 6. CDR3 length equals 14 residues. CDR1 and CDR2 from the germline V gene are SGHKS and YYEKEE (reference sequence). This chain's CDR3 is CASSLVVGQGGYTF. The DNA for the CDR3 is TGTGCCAGCAGCTTGGTCGTCGGACAGGGAGGCTACACCTTC.

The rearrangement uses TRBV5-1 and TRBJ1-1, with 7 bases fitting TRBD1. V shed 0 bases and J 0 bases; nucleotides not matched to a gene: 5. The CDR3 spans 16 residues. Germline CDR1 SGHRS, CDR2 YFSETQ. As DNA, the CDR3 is TGCGCCAGCAGCTTGGGGACAGGAATCATGAACACTGAAGCTTTCTTT. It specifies CASSLGTGIMNTEAFF. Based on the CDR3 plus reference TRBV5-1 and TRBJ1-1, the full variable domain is KAGVTQTPRYLIKTRGQQVTLSCSPISGHRSVSWYQQTPGQGLQFLFEYFSETQRNKGNFPGRFSGRQFSNSRSEMNVSTLELGDSALYLCASSLGTGIMNTEAFFGQGTRLTVV.

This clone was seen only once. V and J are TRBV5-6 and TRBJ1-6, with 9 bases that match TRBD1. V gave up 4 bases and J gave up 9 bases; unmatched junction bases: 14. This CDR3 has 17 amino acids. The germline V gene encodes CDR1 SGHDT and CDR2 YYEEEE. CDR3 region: CASSTRTGEVRGSPLHF. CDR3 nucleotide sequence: TGTGCCAGCAGCACCAGGACAGGGGAGGTACGAGGTTCACCCCTCCACTTT.

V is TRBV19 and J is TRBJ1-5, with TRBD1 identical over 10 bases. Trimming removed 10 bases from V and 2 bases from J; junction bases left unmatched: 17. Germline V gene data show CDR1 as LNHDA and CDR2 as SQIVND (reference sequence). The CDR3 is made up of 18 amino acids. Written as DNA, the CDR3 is TGTGCCACCTCAGCCCGGGACAGGGGCGATTATGGCAATCAGCCCCAGCATTTT. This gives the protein CATSARDRGDYGNQPQHF.

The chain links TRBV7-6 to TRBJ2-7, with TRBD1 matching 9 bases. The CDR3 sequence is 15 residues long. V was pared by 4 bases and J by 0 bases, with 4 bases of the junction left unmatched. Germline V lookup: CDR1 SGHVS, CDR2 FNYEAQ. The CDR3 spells CASSSRTGVSYEQYF. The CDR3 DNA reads TGTGCCAGCAGCTCGAGGACAGGGGTCTCCTACGAGCAGTACTTC.

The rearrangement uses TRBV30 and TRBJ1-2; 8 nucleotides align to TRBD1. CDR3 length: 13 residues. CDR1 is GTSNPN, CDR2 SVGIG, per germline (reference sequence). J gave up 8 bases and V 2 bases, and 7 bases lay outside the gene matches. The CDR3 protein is CAWSPGTGRGYTF. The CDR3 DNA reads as TGTGCCTGGAGTCCGGGGACAGGTAGGGGCTACACCTTC. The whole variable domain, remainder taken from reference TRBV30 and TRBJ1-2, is SQTIHQWPATLVQPVGSPLSLECTVEGTSNPNLYWYRQAAGRGLQLLFYSVGIGQISSEVPQNLSASRPQDRQFILSSKKLLLSDSGFYLCAWSPGTGRGYTFGSGTRLTVV.